This T cell receptor (beta chain) was profiled in a study of blood T cell repertoires in COVID-19. About the research overall: Nucleic acid was either cDNA or gDNA, and it came from T cells, B-cell-depleted T cells, or PBMCs.

How the authors handled the data: Counts of nucleated cells, estimated from reference gene primer amplification, were obtained. Using immunoSEQ multiplex PCR, the repertoire was profiled, and TCRdb retains in-frame clones only, with some absent. From that table come the V and J calls and clone size; the DNA was used to work out D and trimming. The table has over 150,000 clones, roughly 90% seen once. J was trimmed by 4 bases and V by 1 base; bases with no gene match: 4. The CDR3 extends over 15 amino acids. CDR1 LGHDT and CDR2 YNNKEL come from the germline V gene (reference sequence). The J gene is TRBJ1-2, the V gene TRBV3-1 (or the pseudogene TRBV3-2), with 9 nucleotides matching TRBD1. Sample: peripheral blood. This receptor was identified in an older woman who had recovered from COVID-19. The CDR3 nucleotides are TGTGCCAGCAGCCAAGGTATGGACAGGGGCTATGGCTACACCTTC. Amino acids: CASSQGMDRGYGYTF.